The rows below give T cell receptor beta chains drawn from one sample of a study of CD8+ T cells in alopecia areata. The protocol was immunoSEQ multiplex PCR, while the TCRdb copy is restricted to in-frame clones and leaves out a portion. The table shows some 220,000 clones, with approximately 57% occurring only once. Material: CD4+ T cells sorted from blood, obtained at week 4, from a patient treated with tofacitinib. Receptor source: a human donor with alopecia areata. Each CDR3 is given with its conserved first and last residue. Fields, in order: clone size, J gene, V gene, D gene, CDR3 protein, CDR3 DNA. D genes are given only for firm matches. Size values are once, few and many counts, or a class for expanded clones, and some rows have none.

>few|TRBJ2-3|TRBV19|NA
CASSINSPDTQYF
TGTGCCAGTAGTATTAACAGCCCAGATACGCAGTATTTT
>NA|TRBJ1-5|TRBV19|NA
CASTTGRIANAIQNQHF
TGTGCCAGTACCACTGGACGCATTGCCAACGCGATCCAAAACCAGCATTTT
>NA|TRBJ2-7|TRBV7-6|NA
CASSLMGGDSVGEQYF
TGTGCCAGCAGCTTAATGGGTGGGGACTCCGTCGGCGAGCAGTACTTC
>NA|TRBJ1-2|TRBV30|NA
CAWSGGHNYGYTF
TGTGCCTGGAGTGGAGGGCACAACTATGGCTACACCTTC
>NA|TRBJ1-2|TRBV6-5|TRBD1
CASRGTGRSGYTF
TGTGCCAGCAGAGGGACAGGGAGGAGTGGCTACACCTTC
>NA|TRBJ1-3|TRBV29-1|NA
CSVLRRSGNTIYF
TGCAGCGTTTTGAGGCGCTCTGGAAACACCATATATTTT
>NA|TRBJ1-2|TRBV7-2|TRBD1
CASSFRDREYGYTF
TGTGCCAGCAGCTTCCGGGACAGGGAGTATGGCTACACCTTC
>few|TRBJ1-2|TRBV6-6|NA
CASIRRAGLNYGYTF
TGTGCCAGCATAAGAAGAGCAGGTCTAAACTATGGCTACACCTTC
>NA|TRBJ1-2|TRBV7-9|TRBD1
CASSSMDRGYGYTF
TGTGCCAGCAGCTCTATGGACAGGGGGTATGGCTACACCTTC
>NA|TRBJ2-3|TRBV4-2|NA
CASSQGFSSRNTQYF
TGTGCCAGCAGCCAGGGTTTTAGCTCGCGCAATACGCAGTATTTT
>NA|TRBJ1-5|TRBV9|NA
CASSVGQGWDQPQHF
TGTGCCAGCAGCGTAGGTCAAGGGTGGGATCAGCCCCAGCATTTT
>few|TRBJ1-3|TRBV14|TRBD1
CASSQVSDRGNTIYF
TGTGCCAGCAGCCAAGTTTCCGACAGGGGGAACACCATATATTTT
>NA|TRBJ2-5|TRBV29-1|TRBD1
CSVGTGWSETQYF
TGCAGCGTTGGGACAGGGTGGTCCGAGACCCAGTACTTC
>NA|TRBJ2-5|TRBV13|NA
CASSSSQETQYF
TGTGCCAGCAGCTCCTCCCAAGAGACCCAGTACTTC
>NA|TRBJ1-2|TRBV2|TRBD1
CASRNSDRRYTF
TGTGCCAGCAGAAACTCGGACAGGCGCTACACCTTC
>NA|TRBJ2-7|TRBV7-3|NA
CASSFSLSSYEQYF
TGTGCCAGCAGCTTCAGCCTGAGCTCCTACGAGCAGTACTTC
>NA|TRBJ1-2|TRBV25-1|NA
CASSGPGDTSRYYGYTF
TGTGCCAGCAGTGGTCCCGGGGACACATCGAGGTACTATGGCTACACCTTC
>few|TRBJ2-5|TRBV9|NA
CASSVGITSQETQYF
TGTGCCAGCAGCGTAGGAATAACTAGCCAAGAGACCCAGTACTTC
>NA|TRBJ1-5|TRBV28|NA
CASSRWGESQPQHF
TGTGCCAGCAGTCGGTGGGGGGAAAGTCAGCCCCAGCATTTT
>NA|TRBJ1-3|TRBV29-1|TRBD1
CSARQGSSGNTIYF
TGCAGCGCCAGACAGGGCTCGTCCGGAAACACCATATATTTT
>NA|TRBJ2-7|TRBV30|NA
CALWTASYEQYF
TGTGCCTTATGGACAGCCTCCTACGAGCAGTACTTC
>NA|TRBJ2-5|TRBV30|NA
CAWGNGLGETQYF
TGTGCCTGGGGTAACGGACTTGGAGAGACCCAGTACTTC
>few|TRBJ2-5|TRBV11-2|NA
CASSSEGGETQYF
TGTGCCAGCAGCTCCGAGGGAGGCGAGACCCAGTACTTC
>NA|TRBJ1-1|TRBV7-2|TRBD1
CASSPGQGNTEAFF
TGTGCCAGCAGCCCAGGACAGGGGAACACTGAAGCTTTCTTT